The clone carrying this T cell receptor (beta chain) has just a few counts. Its specificity is unknown. MiXCR, run by TCRdb on the 5' RACE reads, gives a single entry per CDR3 protein. The sample has around 450,000 distinct CDR3 sequences, around 14% seen once. Healthy Caucasians made up all donors. The data originate from a study of identical twins. The CDR3 has 15 amino acids. CDR1 is SGHRS, CDR2 YFSETQ, per germline. V was cut by 1 base and J by 0 bases, with 8 bases left in between. General study findings and limits: The study drew conclusions from cross-sectional statistical analysis, not from following the same donors.

The same data also went into a second study, on yellow fever vaccine responses in identical twins.

The sample taken for sequencing was CD4+ T cells sorted from blood. The gene calls are TRBV5-1 and TRBJ2-1; D is unresolved. This TCR came from a woman aged 18-30 years in good health. DNA for the CDR3: TGCGCCAGCAGCTTGTCGGCTATCTCCTACAATGAGCAGTTCTTC. Translating gives CASSLSAISYNEQFF.